These 18 T cell receptor beta chains originate from one sample sequenced in a study of cytomegalovirus exposure and HLA in healthy donors. The PCR contained 60 Vbeta and 13 Jbeta primers. Profiling relied on immunoSEQ multiplex PCR, and the TCRdb table lists in-frame clones only, not all of them. The sample contains 200,000 to 250,000 clones, more than 65% of which appear only once. Sequenced input: PBMCs. The receptors here all came from a woman aged 25 to 45 in good health and CMV-seronegative.

The V and J genes are TRBV11-1 and TRBJ1-1, with D possibly matching TRBD1 (5 bases). The germline CDR1 and CDR2 sequences are SGHAT and FQDESV (reference sequence). V lost 1 base, J lost 7 bases, and 13 bases lay in between. The length of the CDR3 is 14 residues. For the CDR3, the DNA is TGTGCCAGCAGCTTAGACAGGCTTGGGGTTGAAGCTTTCTTT. Amino acid sequence: CASSLDRLGVEAFF.

This sequence joins TRBV7-8 and TRBJ1-6; TRBD1 aligns across 10 bases. V lost 1 base and J lost 8; bases outside the gene matches: 5. From germline, CDR1 is SGHVS and CDR2 FQNEAQ. This CDR3 has 16 residues. In nucleotides, the CDR3 is TGTGCCAGCAGCTTAGAGCCGACAGGGGGCGATTCACCCCTCCACTTT. This translates into CASSLEPTGGDSPLHF.

The CDR3 DNA follows: TGTGCCAGCAGTCCCCAGGGGCTGGACACTGAAGCTTTCTTT. Its translation is CASSPQGLDTEAFF. The chain uses TRBV27 and TRBJ1-1; a weak D match, TRBD1 (6 bases). Germline values: CDR1 MNHEY, CDR2 SMNVEV (reference sequence). The CDR3 covers 14 residues. Deletions cut 5 bases from V and 3 bases from J, with 13 bases between.

The chain employs TRBV5-1 and TRBJ2-7; D gene ambiguous. V lost 0 bases, J lost 6 bases, and 13 bases lay in between. From germline, CDR1 is SGHRS and CDR2 YFSETQ. The CDR3 extends over 14 amino acids. The CDR3: CASSLGGQAREQYF. CDR3 nucleotide sequence: TGCGCCAGCAGCTTGGGTGGCCAGGCCCGCGAGCAGTACTTC.

This clone was seen only a few times. This chain joins TRBV5-8 and TRBJ2-5; 8 positions agree with TRBD1. With V trimmed by 6 bases and J by 5 bases, 6 bases remained unmatched. Germline V gene data show CDR1 as SGHTS and CDR2 as YDEGEE. The CDR3 runs to 13 residues. CDR3 DNA: TGTGCCAGCACACAGGGGGGCTCGGAGACCCAGTACTTC. Amino acid sequence: CASTQGGSETQYF.

This chain uses TRBV7-9 with TRBJ1-3; 7 bases are shared with TRBD1. Trimming cost V 5 bases and J 2 bases; bases outside gene matches: 9. CDR1 SEHNR and CDR2 FQNEAQ come from the germline V gene (reference sequence). The CDR3 runs to 16 residues. The DNA for the CDR3 is TGTGCCAGCAGCCGAGAGAGGGGGCGCACTGGAAACACCATATATTTT. Its translation: CASSRERGRTGNTIYF.

This chain connects TRBV5-4 to TRBJ1-3; 8 nucleotides agree with TRBD1. J was trimmed by 11 bases and V by 3 bases; bases with no gene match: 4. From germline, CDR1 is SGHNT and CDR2 YYREEE (reference sequence). The CDR3 sequence is 12 residues long. The CDR3 region is CASSSSTGAIYF. The CDR3 coding sequence is TGTGCCAGCAGCTCTTCGACAGGGGCCATATATTTT.

In regard to this clone: Its ends do not fully match the called genes, so a read error is possible. The chain combines TRBV7-7 with TRBJ2-2; 10 nucleotides line up with TRBD2. The CDR3 consists of 16 residues. CDR1 and CDR2 (germline): SSHAT, FNYEAQ (reference sequence). The CDR3 loop is CASSLASGRASGELFF. CDR3 nucleotides: TGTGCTAGCAGCTTGGCGAGCGGGAGGGCCTCCGGGGAGCTGTTTTTT. The complete variable domain, with remaining parts taken from reference TRBV7-7 and TRBJ2-2, reads GAGVSQSPRYKVTKRGQDVTLRCDPISSHATLYWYQQALGQGPEFLTYFNYEAQPDKSGLPSDRFSAERPEGSISTLTIQRTEQRDSAMYRCASSLASGRASGELFFGEGSRLTVL.

This clone appeared once. V usage is TRBV5-1 and J usage is TRBJ1-2, with 8 positions matching TRBD1. The CDR3 covers 15 residues. Germline V lookup: CDR1 SGHRS, CDR2 YFSETQ. V gave up 3 bases and J gave up 4 bases; unmatched junction bases: 8. CDR3 amino acids: CASSSSSGTGYGYTF. The CDR3 bases are TGCGCCAGCAGCTCATCTTCCGGGACAGGCTATGGCTACACCTTC. Full variable domain (missing parts from reference TRBV5-1 and TRBJ1-2): KAGVTQTPRYLIKTRGQQVTLSCSPISGHRSVSWYQQTPGQGLQFLFEYFSETQRNKGNFPGRFSGRQFSNSRSEMNVSTLELGDSALYLCASSSSSGTGYGYTFGSGTRLTVV.

This clone has a single count. J is TRBJ1-3 and V is TRBV7-9, with D unclear. Trimming cost V 8 bases and J 8 bases, with 19 bases left between them. Germline CDR1 SEHNR, CDR2 FQNEAQ (reference sequence). CDR3 size: 14 residues. The CDR3 DNA follows: TGTGCCAGCGGACGGGATTCAGGCGAGTACACCATATATTTT. Amino acid sequence: CASGRDSGEYTIYF.

V gene TRBV5-6 combines with J gene TRBJ1-3, with D possibly matching TRBD1 (5 bases). V was trimmed by 1 base and J by 6 bases, leaving 14 bases between them. This CDR3 has 15 amino acids. Germline lookup yields CDR1 SGHDT and CDR2 YYEEEE. The CDR3 region is CASSLLIREENTIYF. CDR3 sequence (DNA): TGTGCCAGCAGCTTGTTGATCAGGGAAGAAAACACCATATATTTT.

This sequence joins TRBV7-2 and TRBJ1-1; 7 bases fit TRBD1. Trimming took 0 bases from V and 5 from J; bases not matched to a gene: 6. The CDR3 has 15 residues. Germline V gene data show CDR1 as SGHTA and CDR2 as FQGNSA. DNA of the CDR3: TGTGCCAGCAGCTTAGCAGGGGGCGTTGGGACTGAAGCTTTCTTT. Protein product: CASSLAGGVGTEAFF.

This clone appeared a single time. DNA of the CDR3: TGTGCCAGCAGCCGGGACAGTAATTCACCCCTCCACTTT. Translating it yields CASSRDSNSPLHF. The chain employs TRBV6-5 and TRBJ1-6; 7 nucleotides align to TRBD1. There are 13 residues in the CDR3. V dropped 6 bases and J dropped 6; count of bases not matched to a gene: 2. CDR1 is MNHEY, CDR2 SVGAGI, per germline.

The chain is built from TRBV19 and TRBJ1-2; 12 nucleotides agree with TRBD1. This CDR3 contains 18 residues. Germline CDR1 is LNHDA and CDR2 is SQIVND (reference sequence). V shed 4 bases and J 8 bases; nucleotides not matched to a gene: 17. The CDR3 DNA reads TGTGCCAGTAGTAAGCTGATTCTACCGGGACAGGGGGCAAAGGGCTACACCTTC. Protein: CASSKLILPGQGAKGYTF.

The chain has TRBV7-9 and TRBJ2-6; D unresolved. V shed 5 bases and J shed 0 bases, with 8 bases lying between them. This CDR3 comprises 15 residues. Germline V gene data show CDR1 as SEHNR and CDR2 as FQNEAQ (reference sequence). CDR3 protein: CASSPTVSGANVLTF. The CDR3, as DNA: TGTGCCAGCAGCCCAACAGTCTCTGGGGCCAACGTCCTGACTTTC.

This clone was picked up a small number of times. The chain combines TRBV27 with TRBJ1-6, with 8 bases identical to TRBD1. With 6 bases clipped from V and 7 bases from J, the junction kept 5 bases outside the gene matches. Germline CDR1 and CDR2: MNHEY and SMNVEV (reference sequence). This CDR3 region has 14 residues. In nucleotides, the CDR3 is TGTGCCAGCAGGAGGACAGGGTCGAATTCACCCCTCCACTTT. Translating gives CASRRTGSNSPLHF.

The rearrangement links TRBV5-1 to TRBJ2-7; 10 bases align to TRBD2. Germline CDR1 reads SGHRS; CDR2 reads YFSETQ. The CDR3 length is 13 residues. V lost 4 bases and J lost 7; bases outside the gene matches: 5. The CDR3 protein is CASSGTSEGEQYF. The CDR3 nucleotides read TGCGCCAGCAGCGGGACTAGCGAGGGGGAGCAGTACTTC.

This chain joins TRBV30 and TRBJ1-3; TRBD1 matches 7 bases. V dropped 2 bases and J dropped 3; count of bases not matched to a gene: 4. The CDR3 length is 14 residues. Germline V gene data show CDR1 as GTSNPN and CDR2 as SVGIG (reference sequence). The CDR3 DNA follows: TGTGCCTGGAGTATAGGGGGCTTTGGAAACACCATATATTTT. Protein sequence: CAWSIGGFGNTIYF.